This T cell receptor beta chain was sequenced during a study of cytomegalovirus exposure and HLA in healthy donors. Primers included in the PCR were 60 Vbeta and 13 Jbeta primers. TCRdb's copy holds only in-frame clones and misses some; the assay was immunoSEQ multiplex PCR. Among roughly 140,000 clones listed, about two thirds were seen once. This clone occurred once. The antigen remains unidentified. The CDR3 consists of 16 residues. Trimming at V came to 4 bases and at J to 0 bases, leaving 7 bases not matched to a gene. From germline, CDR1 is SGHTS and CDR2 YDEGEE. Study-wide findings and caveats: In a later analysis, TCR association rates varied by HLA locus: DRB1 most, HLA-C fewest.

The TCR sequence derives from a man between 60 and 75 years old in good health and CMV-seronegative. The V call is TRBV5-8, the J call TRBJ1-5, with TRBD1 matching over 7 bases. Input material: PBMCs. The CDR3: CASSGGQTYSNQPQHF. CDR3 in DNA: TGTGCCAGCAGCGGGGGACAGACATATAGCAATCAGCCCCAGCATTTT.